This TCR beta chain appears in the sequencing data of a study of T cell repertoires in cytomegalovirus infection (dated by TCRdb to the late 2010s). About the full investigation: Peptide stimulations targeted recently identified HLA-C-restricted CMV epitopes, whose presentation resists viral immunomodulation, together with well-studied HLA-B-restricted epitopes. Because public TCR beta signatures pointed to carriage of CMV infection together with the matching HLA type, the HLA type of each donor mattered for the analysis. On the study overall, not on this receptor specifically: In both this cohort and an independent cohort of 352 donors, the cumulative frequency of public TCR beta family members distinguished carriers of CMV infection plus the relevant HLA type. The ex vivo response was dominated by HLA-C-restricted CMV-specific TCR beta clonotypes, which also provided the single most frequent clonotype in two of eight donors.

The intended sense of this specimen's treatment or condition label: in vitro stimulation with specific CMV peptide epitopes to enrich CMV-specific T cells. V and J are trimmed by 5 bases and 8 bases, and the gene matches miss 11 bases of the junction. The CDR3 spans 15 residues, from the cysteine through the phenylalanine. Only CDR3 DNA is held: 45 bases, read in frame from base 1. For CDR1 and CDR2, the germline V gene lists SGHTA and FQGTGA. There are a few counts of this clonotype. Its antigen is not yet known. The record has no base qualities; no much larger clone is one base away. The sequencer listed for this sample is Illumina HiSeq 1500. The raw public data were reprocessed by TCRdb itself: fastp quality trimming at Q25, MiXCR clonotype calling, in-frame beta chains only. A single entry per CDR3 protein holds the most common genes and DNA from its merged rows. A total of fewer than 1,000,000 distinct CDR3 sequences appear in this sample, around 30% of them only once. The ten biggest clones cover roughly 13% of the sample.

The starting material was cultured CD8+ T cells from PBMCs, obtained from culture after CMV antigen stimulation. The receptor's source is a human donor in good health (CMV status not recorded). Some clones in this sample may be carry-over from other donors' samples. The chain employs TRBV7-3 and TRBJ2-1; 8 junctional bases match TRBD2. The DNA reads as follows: TGTGCCAGCAGCCCGAACGCGGGGGGAGTAGATGAGCAGTTCTTC. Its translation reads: CASSPNAGGVDEQFF.